Shown below are 21 T cell receptor beta chains from a single sample sequenced in a study of shared clonotypes between healthy human individuals. Assay used: immunoSEQ multiplex PCR; TCRdb lists only in-frame clones, some missing. The sample lists fewer than 850,000 clones, 72% occurring once. Sequences were obtained from memory CD4+ T cells sorted from blood. Subset denoted: CD45RA-negative fraction. The receptors derive from a woman aged 30 to 39 in good health.

This clone was seen ten or more times. Other nucleotide sequences from this sample produce the same CDR3. The chain joins TRBV7-7 to TRBJ2-1; possibly TRBD1 for D (5 bases). CDR1 and CDR2 from the germline V gene are SSHAT and FNYEAQ (reference sequence). This CDR3 region has 14 residues. V was pared by 1 base and J by 4 bases, with 8 bases between. CDR3 in amino acids: CASSLEGLYNEQFF. The CDR3, as DNA: TGTGCCAGCAGCTTAGAGGGGCTGTACAATGAGCAGTTCTTC. The full variable domain, in which reference TRBV7-7 and TRBJ2-1 provide the parts outside the CDR3, is GAGVSQSPRYKVTKRGQDVTLRCDPISSHATLYWYQQALGQGPEFLTYFNYEAQPDKSGLPSDRFSAERPEGSISTLTIQRTEQRDSAMYRCASSLEGLYNEQFFGPGTRLTVL.

The V and J genes are TRBV6-5 and TRBJ2-1, with a possible D match to TRBD2 (6 bases). V lost 5 bases to trimming and J lost 8 bases, with 10 bases between them. CDR3 length equals 12 residues. CDR1 is MNHEY, CDR2 SVGAGI, per germline. The CDR3 spells CASSTGGYEQFF. In DNA, the CDR3 is TGTGCCAGCAGTACTGGGGGGTATGAGCAGTTCTTC.

The chain carries TRBV4-1 and TRBJ2-1, with 10 nucleotides matching TRBD2. J was trimmed by 6 bases and V by 4 bases; bases with no gene match: 12. Per germline, CDR1 MGHRA and CDR2 YSYEKL. The length of the CDR3 is 17 residues. This chain's CDR3 is CASSRGPTSGIGNEQFF. The CDR3 nucleotides read TGCGCCAGCAGCCGGGGCCCTACTAGCGGGATAGGCAATGAGCAGTTCTTC.

To note about this clone: Being one base from a much bigger clone, this may be a read error. The chain has TRBV7-2 and TRBJ2-5; D remains ambiguous. This CDR3 comprises 12 residues. Germline V gives CDR1 SGHTA, CDR2 FQGNSA. The chain's CDR3 is CAGSLFTETQYF. The CDR3 bases are TGTGCCGGCAGCTTATTTACAGAGACCCAGTACTTC. The variable domain in full, with the rest retrieved from reference TRBV7-2 and TRBJ2-5, is GAGVSQSPSNKVTEKGKDVELRCDPISGHTALYWYRQSLGQGLEFLIYFQGNSAPDKSGLPSDRFSAERTGGSVSTLTIQRTQQEDSAVYLCAGSLFTETQYFGPGTRLLVL.

The J gene is TRBJ2-1, the V gene TRBV6-6, with TRBD2 matching over 7 bases. The CDR3 is 14 residues long. CDR1 and CDR2 from the germline V gene are MNHNY and SVGAGI (reference sequence). The J segment lost 2 bases and the V segment lost 10 bases, leaving 8 bases of the junction unmatched. CDR3 bases: TGTGCCACGTTGCGCGGGGGACCCTACAATGAGCAGTTCTTC. It yields the protein CATLRGGPYNEQFF.

V and J are TRBV6-4 and TRBJ2-7, with D maybe TRBD2 (5 bases). The germline V gene encodes CDR1 MRHNA and CDR2 SNTAGT. The CDR3 runs 15 residues. V was cut by 8 bases and J by 5 bases, with 22 bases left in between. The DNA of the CDR3 is TGTGCCAGCTCATACTGGTCAACGAACGGGGACGAGCAGTACTTC. As protein: CASSYWSTNGDEQYF.

The rearrangement joins TRBV7-6 to TRBJ1-2, with D possibly TRBD1 on 6 matching bases. The CDR3 runs to 15 residues. V lost 4 bases, J lost 4 bases, and 16 bases lay in between. Per germline, CDR1 SGHVS and CDR2 FNYEAQ. DNA for the CDR3: TGTGCCAGCAGCTGGGCGGACACAGGGACCTATGGCTACACCTTC. This encodes CASSWADTGTYGYTF.

V is TRBV6-6 and J is TRBJ1-2; TRBD1 might be the D (5 bases). The V gene lost 5 bases and the J gene lost 3 bases, with 13 bases spanning the gap. This CDR3 has 14 amino acids. CDR1 and CDR2 (germline): MNHNY, SVGAGI (reference sequence). CDR3 sequence reads: CASSPTDIDYGYTF. CDR3 coding DNA: TGTGCCAGCAGTCCTACGGACATTGACTATGGCTACACCTTC.

Turning to this clone: Additional DNA sequences in this sample encode the identical CDR3. The chain employs TRBV11-2 and TRBJ2-5; D is perhaps TRBD2 (6 bases). Germline V gene lookup returns CDR1 SGHAT and CDR2 FQNNGV. This CDR3 has 14 amino acids. V was trimmed by 2 bases and J by 3 bases, leaving 10 bases between them. CDR3 DNA: TGTGCCAGCAGCTTACTTGCGGGGAAAGAGACCCAGTACTTC. This translates into CASSLLAGKETQYF.

The chain employs TRBV2 and TRBJ1-4, with D uncertain. V was pared by 9 bases and J by 0 bases, with 14 bases between. Germline CDR1 reads SNHLY; CDR2 reads FYNNEI. The CDR3 consists of 15 residues. DNA for the CDR3: TGTGCCAGTAGAAGGGAGTCGGCAACTAATGAAAAACTGTTTTTT. Its translation is CASRRESATNEKLFF. The complete variable domain, with remaining parts taken from reference TRBV2 and TRBJ1-4, reads EPEVTQTPSHQVTQMGQEVILRCVPISNHLYFYWYRQILGQKVEFLVSFYNNEISEKSEIFDDQFSVERPDGSNFTLKIRSTKLEDSAMYFCASRRESATNEKLFFGSGTQLSVL.

The V and J genes are TRBV5-4 and TRBJ2-6; D unresolved. Germline V gene data show CDR1 as SGHNT and CDR2 as YYREEE (reference sequence). The CDR3 consists of 17 residues. Trimming left V 0 bases short and J 3 bases short, with 13 bases between. CDR3 region: CASSLGAPRSGANVLTF. The CDR3 DNA reads as TGTGCCAGCAGCTTGGGGGCCCCCAGAAGTGGGGCCAACGTCCTGACTTTC.

V usage is TRBV6-5 and J usage is TRBJ2-2, with TRBD2 identical over 9 bases. This CDR3 spans 13 amino acids. Germline V gives CDR1 MNHEY, CDR2 SVGAGI. V was clipped by 7 bases and J by 7 bases; unmatched bases: 4. The CDR3 sequence is CASMSGGRGELFF. The CDR3 DNA reads TGTGCCAGCATGAGCGGGGGGCGCGGGGAGCTGTTTTTT.

This clone showed up just a few times. The CDR3 is CASSALGWREAGDTQYF. The CDR3 DNA reads as TGTGCCAGCAGCGCTTTGGGATGGCGGGAGGCCGGGGATACGCAGTATTTT. V gene TRBV5-4 combines with J gene TRBJ2-3; 8 bases agree with TRBD2. V was clipped by 4 bases and J by 6 bases; unmatched bases: 16. The germline V gene has CDR1 SGHNT and CDR2 YYREEE (reference sequence). The CDR3 is 17 amino acids.

The DNA for the CDR3 is TGTGCCAGCAGCAACCGGGAGAACACTGAAGCTTTCTTT. It specifies CASSNRENTEAFF. The V and J genes are TRBV28 and TRBJ1-1; D gene ambiguous. V dropped 6 bases and J dropped 1 base, with 9 bases sitting between them. This CDR3 has 13 residues. Germline lookup yields CDR1 MDHEN and CDR2 SYDVKM.

The V gene is TRBV19, the J gene TRBJ2-7; possible D gene TRBD2, 6 bases. The CDR3 consists of 14 residues. CDR1 and CDR2 (germline): LNHDA, SQIVND (reference sequence). V dropped 3 bases and J dropped 3 bases, with 12 bases sitting between them. For the CDR3, the DNA is TGTGCCAGTAGTATCGCGGGACGTGTCTACGAGCAGTACTTC. Translating gives CASSIAGRVYEQYF.

This clone was seen ten or more times. The rearrangement joins TRBV19 to TRBJ2-6; a possible D gene is TRBD2 (6 bases). The germline V gene encodes CDR1 LNHDA and CDR2 SQIVND (reference sequence). Trimming removed 4 bases from V and 0 bases from J, with 25 bases in between. This CDR3 comprises 21 residues. The CDR3 DNA reads TGTGCCAGTAGTAACCTAAGAGGCACAGCGGGCGTAACCTCTGGGGCCAACGTCCTGACTTTC. Residues: CASSNLRGTAGVTSGANVLTF. Drawing the rest from reference TRBV19 and TRBJ2-6, the complete variable domain is DGGITQSPKYLFRKEGQNVTLSCEQNLNHDAMYWYRQDPGQGLRLIYYSQIVNDFQKGDIAEGYSVSREKKESFPLTVTSAQKNPTAFYLCASSNLRGTAGVTSGANVLTFGAGSRLTVL.

The sample holds a few counts of this clone. The chain carries TRBV7-8 and TRBJ1-2; D might be TRBD1 (6 bases). Trimming stripped 7 bases from V and 8 bases from J, with 20 bases between. Germline CDR1 is SGHVS and CDR2 is FQNEAQ. The CDR3 extends over 14 amino acids. The CDR3 DNA is TGTGCCAGCACCCCAAATGTGGGGGGCTCGGGCTACACCTTC. Amino acid sequence: CASTPNVGGSGYTF.

The V and J genes are TRBV7-2 and TRBJ2-2; TRBD1 agrees at 9 bases. The CDR3 is made up of 15 amino acids. From germline, CDR1 is SGHTA and CDR2 FQGNSA. Trimming removed 4 bases from V and 5 bases from J; junction bases left unmatched: 5. CDR3 loop: CASSWTGQGTGELFF. The CDR3 DNA reads as TGTGCCAGCAGCTGGACCGGACAGGGGACCGGGGAGCTGTTTTTT.

The CDR3 loop is CASRRLFSGNTIYF. CDR3 in DNA: TGTGCCAGCAGACGCCTTTTTTCGGGAAACACCATATATTTT. This chain uses TRBV28 with TRBJ1-3; D gene ambiguous. This CDR3 comprises 14 residues. Germline CDR1 reads MDHEN; CDR2 reads SYDVKM. Trimming cost V 6 bases and J 4 bases, with 13 bases left between them.

This chain connects TRBV27 to TRBJ2-7; TRBD1 is a possible D gene (6 bases). This CDR3 region has 15 residues. In germline, CDR1 is MNHEY, CDR2 SMNVEV (reference sequence). V lost 6 bases, J lost 0 bases, and 15 bases lay in between. CDR3 protein: CASRTYGTHSYEQYF. In nucleotides, the CDR3 is TGTGCCAGCAGGACGTACGGGACACACTCCTACGAGCAGTACTTC.

The gene calls are TRBV5-1 and TRBJ2-1; no reliable D call. The CDR3 consists of 14 residues. Per the germline V gene, CDR1 is SGHRS and CDR2 is YFSETQ. Between the trimmed V and J ends, which lost 7 bases and 5 bases, there was a span of 16 bases. The CDR3 nucleotides read TGCGCCAGCCGATTCCACCATGGGGACAATGAGCAGTTCTTC. Protein product: CASRFHHGDNEQFF.